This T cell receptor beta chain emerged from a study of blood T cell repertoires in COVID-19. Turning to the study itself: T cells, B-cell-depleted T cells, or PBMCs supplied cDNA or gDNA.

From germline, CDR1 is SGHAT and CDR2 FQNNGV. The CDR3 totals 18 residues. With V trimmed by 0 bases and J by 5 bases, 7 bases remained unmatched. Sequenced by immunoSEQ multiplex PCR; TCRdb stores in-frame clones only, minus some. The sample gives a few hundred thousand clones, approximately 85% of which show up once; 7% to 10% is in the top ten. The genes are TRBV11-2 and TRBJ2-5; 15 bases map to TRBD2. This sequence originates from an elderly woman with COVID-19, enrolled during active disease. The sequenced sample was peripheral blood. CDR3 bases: TGTGCCAGCAGCTTAGAGCAATGGGGGACTAGCGGGAGGGAGACCCAGTACTTC. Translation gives CASSLEQWGTSGRETQYF.